This T cell receptor beta chain emerged from a study of cytomegalovirus exposure and HLA in healthy donors. Whole-study findings and limits: From TCR beta sequences, most subjects' HLA-A and HLA-B alleles were reportedly predicted accurately. TCR association rates varied by HLA locus in a later analysis, with DRB1 highest and HLA-C lowest.

The PCR used 60 Vbeta and 13 Jbeta primers. TCRdb's copy holds only in-frame clones and misses some; the assay was immunoSEQ multiplex PCR. The sample consists of about 160,000 clones, approximately 72% of them appearing once. This clone has just a few counts. Its specificity is not known. Trimming removed 0 bases from V and 4 bases from J, with 11 bases in between. In germline, CDR1 is SGDLS, CDR2 YYNGEE. The CDR3 spans 15 residues. This TCR was recovered from a man aged 35 to 55 in good health and CMV-seropositive. The source material was PBMCs. This chain links TRBV9 with TRBJ1-3, with D maybe TRBD1 (5 bases). CDR3 amino acids: CASSVDGGFGNTIYF. The CDR3 DNA is TGTGCCAGCAGCGTAGATGGGGGGTTCGGAAACACCATATATTTT.